Sequencing of this T cell receptor beta chain was carried out in a study of HIV-infected patients and healthy controls (dated by TCRdb to the mid-2010s). Study-level background: After three months of therapy, CD4 counts in about 90% of the 16 patients increased to a modest but significant degree while remaining below normal ranges. Viral load fell below detection in 11 of 16 patients by the second bleed and in all patients following a further year of therapy. The study tested whether deep TCR repertoire sequencing of HIV patients' small blood samples could capture immune perturbation and reconstitution. CD8 counts showed no consistent shift during early therapy, whereas the CD4:CD8 ratio rose slightly. Patients lacked overall T-cell lymphocytopenia, and total CDR3 counts per chain did not differ significantly from controls.

This clonotype was counted at least ten times. It lacks a known antigen. It has no much larger one-base neighbor in the sample; base qualities were not kept. Whole blood was used without fractionating the cells, so the repertoire represented all peripheral T cells without sorting. An approximately 2.3 ml sample of peripheral blood was drawn into Tempus tubes for RNA extraction. The first sixteen eligible patients were processed from the enrolled HIV-infected adults, who had not yet received antiretroviral therapy and were about to begin treatment. Enrollment excluded patients who had febrile or AIDS-related illness, tumors, hepatitis B or C coinfection, immunomodulatory therapy, recent vaccination or treatment interruptions. The TURBO-DNase kit was used to remove leftover genomic DNA, and GLOBINclear was used to deplete globin mRNA. Pretreatment blood from HIV-infected patients was collected just before antiretroviral therapy was started.

V is pared back by 4 bases and J by 1 base, with 13 bases lying between the germline termini. Via the germline V gene (reference sequence), CDR1 is SEHNR and CDR2 FQNEAQ. From its cysteine to its phenylalanine, the CDR3 spans 15 amino acids. Here the CDR3 DNA is all that survives: 45 bases in frame from base 1. Using SuperScript III with primers targeting the alpha and beta constant regions, 500 to 550 ng of RNA was reverse transcribed. Alpha and beta chain libraries were generated separately via chain-specific third strand synthesis with multiplexing indices. In the protocol, all rearrangements within a chain were amplified with a single primer pair so that primer bias was avoided, and molecular barcodes were added to each cDNA molecule. T4 RNA Ligase 1 joined purified cDNA to a 5' RACE adapter that carried a random hexamer and the SP2 sequencing primer site. The authors primed second strand synthesis from the SP2 site with Phusion polymerase and used slow temperature ramps to favor optimal annealing. Joined together, two random hexamer sequences that had both been added before amplification formed the 12-nucleotide barcode of each molecule. P5 and P7 adapter elements plus a second index were added in a short first PCR, which was followed by a 23-cycle amplification PCR with P5s and P7 primers. In total the libraries went through 25 to 35 PCR cycles, after which the libraries were quantified on a Qubit, sized on a Bioanalyzer, and diluted to 4 to 5 nM. The normalized libraries were sequenced on an Illumina MiSeq using 2 x 250 paired-end kits. Into approximately 10 ul Tris-Cl, the reverse transcription reactions were eluted following cleanup on MinElute columns. The adapter ligations were run for roughly 25 hours at 16 degrees C, and AMPure XP beads at a 1:1 ratio were afterwards used to clean them. As for the authors' bioinformatics: Demultiplexed FASTQ files were processed with a modified Decombinator by which V, J, insert and barcode information was output. Any sequence that shared a barcode yet differed from the dominant sequence was discarded as an error, and the number of original cDNA molecules was estimated by counting barcodes clustered at Levenshtein distance 3. For downstream analyses, the R packages ineq, vegan, igraph and RCytoscape were used, along with IMGT nomenclature and CDR3 definitions. V gene usage was calculated across distinct sequences, with every TCR tallied a single time to avoid skew from clonal expansion. Unique CDR3 amino acid sequences within a donor were connected in similarity networks whenever two sequences differed by a single Levenshtein edit. The authors compiled published HIV-specific CDR3s (roughly 86 alpha, fewer than 800 beta) and CMV-specific CDR3s (roughly twelve alpha, roughly 250 beta) and searched for them in the repertoires. Random subsampling to size-matched repertoires showed patients' decreased diversity was not caused by their lower sequence numbers. The public reads were reanalyzed by TCRdb: fastp trimming at Q25, MiXCR alignment, in-frame beta chains only. Identical CDR3 proteins give one entry, which carries the most common genes and DNA. The V and J calls follow TCRdb's processing rather than the paper's. A total of around 9,800 distinct CDR3 sequences appear in this sample, 7.3% of them only once. Around 34% of the sample is held by the ten biggest clonotypes.

Beyond this particular receptor, the publication reports: In size-matched repertoire data, the apparent post-therapy recovery of the Gini index in HIV-infected patients was not replicated. Significantly different mean usage between HIV-infected patients and controls was observed for eight alpha and eight beta V genes. MAIT cell alpha-chain CDR3s were present at high frequency in healthy controls but severely depleted in HIV+ repertoires. Roughly threefold more distinct CDR3s and higher Shannon diversity were observed in healthy control repertoires than in untreated HIV+ repertoires. Processing included only sixteen HIV-infected individuals, and this was regarded by the authors as a major limit on how widely the findings apply. Sequencing depth was restricted by the use of whole blood, which also prevented the dynamics of distinct T-cell subpopulations from being separated. Alpha-beta chain pairing was not determined in the samples. Slight age and sex profile differences between the study cohorts did not explain the observed diversity differences. In the study, no determination of donor HLA types was made. Rare events from HIV-infected data received too much weight under size-matching, and comparisons were complicated by unequal numbers of distinct sequences between patients and controls. HIV-infected repertoires had significantly higher mean Gini indices than controls, possibly reflecting oligoclonality. Healthy controls shared more CDR3s between individuals than HIV+ patients, by Jaccard index and by count of highly shared sequences. During therapy, HIV-associated CDR3s significantly decreased in frequency, while CMV-associated CDR3s did not change significantly, though most became more frequent.

This receptor was taken from an adult with HIV infection. This chain is built from TRBV7-9 and TRBJ2-5; a tentative D match to TRBD2 spans 7 bases. Here the sequenced sample was blood, taken before antiretroviral therapy. The DNA reads as follows: TGTGCCAGCAGCTCTAGGGGGGGGGCCCAAGAGACCCAGTACTTC. Translated, this gives CASSSRGGAQETQYF.